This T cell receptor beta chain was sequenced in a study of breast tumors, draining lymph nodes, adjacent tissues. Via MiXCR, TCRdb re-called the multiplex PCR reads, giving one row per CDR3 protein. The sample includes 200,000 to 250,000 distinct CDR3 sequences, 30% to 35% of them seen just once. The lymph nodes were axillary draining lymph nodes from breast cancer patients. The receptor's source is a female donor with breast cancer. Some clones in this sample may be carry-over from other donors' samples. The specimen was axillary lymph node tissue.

CDR3 protein: CASSYRTGNQPQHF. CDR3 nucleotide sequence: TGTGCCAGCAGTTACAGGACGGGCAATCAGCCCCAGCATTTT. The chain joins TRBV6-2 or TRBV6-3 to TRBJ1-5, with D unclear. Germline CDR1 reads MNHEY; CDR2 reads SVGEGT. CDR3 length: 14 amino acids. Trimming took off 2 bases at V and 2 bases at J, with 7 bases between the two ends.